Included here is one T cell receptor beta chain sequence, with context. Its specificity is not known. Construction of the TCRbeta library involved unique molecular identifiers. TCRdb itself ran the PCR reads through MiXCR, one entry per CDR3 protein. The sample carries 300,000 to 350,000 distinct CDR3 sequences, 15% to 20% recorded once. This CDR3 has 13 amino acids. Germline-derived CDR1 and CDR2 are DFQATT and SNEGSKA (reference sequence). V gave up 3 bases and J gave up 7 bases, with 15 bases separating them. The data derive from a study of T-cell reconstitution after alpha-beta-depleted transplantation in children. The study's findings and limits: Among T cells one year after transplant, newly produced cells accounted for most counts and diversity. Reported findings indicate that, about two months after transplant, alpha-beta T cells came from several hundred expanded clones, which were derived from non-depleted graft cells. Recipient T cells and thymic progenitors that survived gave rise to the high TCRbeta diversity observed at day 60 in some patients.

The V and J genes are TRBV20-1 and TRBJ2-5, with D perhaps TRBD1 (5 bases). The material sequenced was PBMCs, mostly from graft donor cells, taken 360 days after TCRalphabeta/CD19-depleted stem cell transplant. The clonotype comes from a male patient between 2 and 10 years old who had a stem cell transplant for acute lymphoblastic leukemia, so the T cells may come from the graft donor. The DNA for the CDR3 is TGCAGTGCTAGTCCGGGCAGGGCGGTGACCCAGTACTTC. It encodes CSASPGRAVTQYF.